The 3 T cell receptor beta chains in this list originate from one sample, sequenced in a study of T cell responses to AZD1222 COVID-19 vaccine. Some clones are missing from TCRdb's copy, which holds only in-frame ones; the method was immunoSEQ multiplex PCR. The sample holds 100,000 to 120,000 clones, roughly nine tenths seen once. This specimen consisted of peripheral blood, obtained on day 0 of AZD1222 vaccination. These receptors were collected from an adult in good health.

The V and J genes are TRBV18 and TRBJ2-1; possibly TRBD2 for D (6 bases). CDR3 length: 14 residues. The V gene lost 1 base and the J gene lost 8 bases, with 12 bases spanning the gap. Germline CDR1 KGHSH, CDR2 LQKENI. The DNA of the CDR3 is TGTGCCAGCTCACCACTTGAGACTAGTGATGAGCAGTTCTTC. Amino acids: CASSPLETSDEQFF.

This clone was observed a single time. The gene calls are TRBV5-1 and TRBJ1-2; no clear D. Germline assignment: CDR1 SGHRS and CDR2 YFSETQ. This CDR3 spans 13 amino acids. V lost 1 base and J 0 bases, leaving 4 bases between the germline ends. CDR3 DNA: TGCGCCAGCAGCTTGAACTCTAACTATGGCTACACCTTC. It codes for CASSLNSNYGYTF.

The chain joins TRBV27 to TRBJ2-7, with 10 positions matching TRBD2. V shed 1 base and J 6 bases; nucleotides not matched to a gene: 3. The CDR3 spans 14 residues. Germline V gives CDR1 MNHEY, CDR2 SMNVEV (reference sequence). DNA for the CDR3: TGTGCCAGCAGTTTATTGAGCGGGAGGGTCGAGCAGTACTTC. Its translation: CASSLLSGRVEQYF.